Listed here are 15 T cell receptor beta chains from one sample, sequenced in a study of response to subunit inactivated influenza vaccine. TCRdb analysed the RT-PCR reads with MiXCR anew, one entry per CDR3 protein. The repertoire holds more than 400,000 distinct CDR3 sequences, with under 8.5% as singletons. Here the sequenced sample was PBMCs from blood, taken less than 30 months after vaccination. These receptor sequences come from a man aged 45 to 75 who received an inactivated influenza vaccine.

The chain is built from TRBV20-1 and TRBJ1-6; 7 bases map to TRBD1. V shed 6 bases and J 9 bases; nucleotides not matched to a gene: 5. The CDR3 is 12 amino acids. The V gene's germline CDR1 is DFQATT and CDR2 SNEGSKA (reference sequence). CDR3 loop: CSAKTGFSPLHF. CDR3 nucleotide sequence: TGCAGTGCCAAGACAGGGTTTTCACCCCTCCACTTT.

This clonotype was found a few times. The chain carries TRBV30 and TRBJ2-1, with no clear D. CDR3 size: 16 residues. CDR1 is GTSNPN, CDR2 SVGIG, per germline (reference sequence). Trimming removed 2 bases at V and 0 bases at J, with 14 bases between. The CDR3 bases are TGTGCCTGGAGTCCGCCGCGGCTGAGCTCCTACAATGAGCAGTTCTTC. Its protein is CAWSPPRLSSYNEQFF.

The table lists this clonotype with many counts. The CDR3 DNA is TGTGCCACCGCGCGGGGTAATAATGAAAAACTGTTTTTT. Translation: CATARGNNEKLFF. The chain joins TRBV7-2 to TRBJ1-4; D is ambiguous. The V end was cut by 10 bases, the J end by 4 bases, with 13 bases between. CDR3 length: 13 amino acids. Germline V lookup: CDR1 SGHTA, CDR2 FQGNSA.

There are many counts of this clonotype. This chain uses TRBV5-1 with TRBJ1-4; the D is unclear. The V end lost 3 bases, the J end lost 4 bases, and 10 bases lay between the germline ends. Germline values: CDR1 SGHRS, CDR2 YFSETQ. The CDR3 runs 14 residues. CDR3 in DNA: TGCGCCAGCAGCTCGGGTGTCCTTAATGAAAAACTGTTTTTT. It specifies CASSSGVLNEKLFF.

This clonotype was picked up many times. The rearrangement links TRBV3-1 to TRBJ2-1; D may be TRBD2 (6 bases). The CDR3 loop spans 17 amino acids. Trimming pared 0 bases from V and 10 bases from J, leaving 22 bases between. The germline gives CDR1 LGHDT, CDR2 YNNKEL (reference sequence). The CDR3 reads CASSQETRLDRPREQFF. The DNA for the CDR3 is TGTGCCAGCAGCCAAGAAACACGACTAGACCGCCCCCGGGAGCAGTTCTTC.

The chain links TRBV20-1 to TRBJ2-5; D might be TRBD2 (6 bases). Germline loops: CDR1 DFQATT, CDR2 SNEGSKA (reference sequence). The V and J ends lost 0 bases and 6 bases respectively, with 14 bases between them. The CDR3 is 14 residues long. The CDR3 sequence is CSARDLGRTKTQYF. Written as DNA, the CDR3 is TGCAGTGCTAGAGATCTTGGGAGGACAAAGACCCAGTACTTC.

This sequence joins TRBV29-1 and TRBJ2-2; D possibly corresponds to TRBD2 (5 bases). CDR3 length: 12 amino acids. With 7 bases removed from V and 6 bases from J, the gap between germline ends came to 12 bases. CDR1 and CDR2 (germline): SQVTM, ANQGSEA. The CDR3 reads CSATSTPGELFF. In nucleotides, the CDR3 is TGCAGCGCCACTAGTACTCCCGGGGAGCTGTTTTTT.

V usage is TRBV7-9 and J usage is TRBJ2-2; 13 bases map to TRBD2. V was pared by 5 bases and J by 6 bases, with 6 bases of the junction left unmatched. This CDR3 has 16 amino acids. Germline V gives CDR1 SEHNR, CDR2 FQNEAQ (reference sequence). The CDR3 sequence: CASSPPGLAGPGELFF. CDR3 coding DNA: TGTGCCAGCAGCCCACCGGGACTAGCGGGGCCCGGGGAGCTGTTTTTT.

The chain has TRBV20-1 and TRBJ2-7; D gene ambiguous. Trimming left V 5 bases short and J 6 bases short, with 17 bases between. The germline V gene has CDR1 DFQATT and CDR2 SNEGSKA (reference sequence). This CDR3 comprises 13 residues. The CDR3 loop is CSAPAPLVGEQYF. The CDR3, as DNA: TGCAGTGCTCCAGCCCCCTTGGTGGGCGAGCAGTACTTC.

This clonotype was seen ten or more times. V usage is TRBV5-1 and J usage is TRBJ2-5; D gene uncertain. Germline-derived CDR1 and CDR2 are SGHRS and YFSETQ. The V end was cut by 3 bases, the J end by 2 bases, with 14 bases between. The CDR3 extends over 15 amino acids. The CDR3 loop reads CASSSQGYGQETQYF. CDR3 DNA sequence: TGCGCCAGCAGCTCACAAGGGTATGGGCAAGAGACCCAGTACTTC.

CDR3 bases: TGCAGTGCTCACTCCACAGGGGGCCTATCGAACACCGGGGAGCTGTTTTTT. It specifies CSAHSTGGLSNTGELFF. V usage is TRBV20-1 and J usage is TRBJ2-2, with 9 positions matching TRBD1. The CDR3 extends over 17 amino acids. Germline assignment: CDR1 DFQATT and CDR2 SNEGSKA (reference sequence). V gave up 5 bases and J gave up 0 bases; unmatched junction bases: 10.

J is TRBJ2-1 and V is TRBV7-9, with TRBD2 matching 7 bases. J lost 15 bases, V lost 5 bases, and 13 bases had no gene match. From germline, CDR1 is SEHNR and CDR2 FQNEAQ (reference sequence). This CDR3 spans 13 amino acids. In DNA, the CDR3 is TGTGCCAGCAGCCAGGGTCTAGCGGCTCCCTTGTTCTTC. This translates into CASSQGLAAPLFF.

V gene TRBV6-2 or TRBV6-3 combines with J gene TRBJ1-5; 10 bases fit TRBD1. CDR1 MNHEY and CDR2 SVGEGT come from the germline V gene. CDR3 length: 15 amino acids. Trimming removed 4 bases from V and 8 bases from J; junction bases left unmatched: 8. CDR3 in DNA: TGTGCCAGCAGTTCGGGACAGGGGAACCATGAGCCCCAGCATTTT. Translation: CASSSGQGNHEPQHF.

In this sample, this clonotype turned up a few times. The rearrangement joins TRBV29-1 to TRBJ2-1; D is unclear. CDR1 SQVTM and CDR2 ANQGSEA come from the germline V gene. There are 13 residues in the CDR3. Trimming took off 4 bases at V and 8 bases at J, with 15 bases between the two ends. The CDR3 sequence is CSVAVGPGYEQFF. The CDR3 region has the DNA TGCAGCGTTGCTGTCGGACCCGGCTATGAGCAGTTCTTC.

This clonotype was seen repeatedly, ten times or more. The chain joins TRBV6-1 to TRBJ1-2; D is perhaps TRBD1 (6 bases). This CDR3 contains 15 residues. Trimming removed 1 base at V and 5 bases at J, with 14 bases between. Germline lookup yields CDR1 MNHNS and CDR2 SASEGT. In nucleotides, the CDR3 is TGTGCCAGCAGTGAAGGGCAGGGGCACCGGTATGGCTACACCTTC. This translates into CASSEGQGHRYGYTF.